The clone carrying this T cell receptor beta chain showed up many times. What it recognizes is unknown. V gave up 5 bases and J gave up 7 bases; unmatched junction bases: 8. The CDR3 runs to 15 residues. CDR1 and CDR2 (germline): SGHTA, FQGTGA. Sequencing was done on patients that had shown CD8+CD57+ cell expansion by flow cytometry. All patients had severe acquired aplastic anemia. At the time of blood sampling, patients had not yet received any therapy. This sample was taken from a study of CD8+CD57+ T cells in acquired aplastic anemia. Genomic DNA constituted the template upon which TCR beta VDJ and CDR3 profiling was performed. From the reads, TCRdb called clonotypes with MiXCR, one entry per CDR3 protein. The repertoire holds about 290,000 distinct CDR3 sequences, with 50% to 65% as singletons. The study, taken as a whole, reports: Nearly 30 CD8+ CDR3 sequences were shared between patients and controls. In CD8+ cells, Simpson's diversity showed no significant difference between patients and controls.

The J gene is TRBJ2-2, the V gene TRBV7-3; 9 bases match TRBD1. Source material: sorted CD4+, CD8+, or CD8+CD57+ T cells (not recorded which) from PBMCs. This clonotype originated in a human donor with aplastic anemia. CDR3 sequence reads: CASSLTGGGIGELFF. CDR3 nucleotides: TGTGCCAGCAGCCTTACAGGGGGCGGCATCGGGGAGCTGTTTTTT.